Shown below are 32 T cell receptor beta chains from a single sample sequenced in a study of monozygotic twins with inflammatory bowel disease. TCRdb reprocessed the 5' RACE reads; each CDR3 protein has one entry and no DNA is given. Listed are about 210,000 distinct CDR3 sequences; around 1.5% falls within the top ten. The source material was blood. Receptors were obtained from a human donor with ulcerative colitis or Crohn's disease, or a healthy co-twin of an affected twin (not recorded which).

This chain uses TRBV6-1 with TRBJ1-3; TCRdb indicates TRBD1, and absent DNA this call remains unverified. Germline V gene data show CDR1 as MNHNS and CDR2 as SASEGT. CDR3 length equals 15 residues. CDR3 in amino acids: CASSPTQGAGNTIYF.

The V gene is TRBV20-1, the J gene TRBJ2-3; the TCRdb D gene call, TRBD1, has no DNA to confirm it. Germline V gene lookup returns CDR1 DFQATT and CDR2 SNEGSKA (reference sequence). The CDR3 spans 12 residues. The CDR3 sequence: CSASPGGDTQYF.

Here the CDR3 reads CASSLTVSQYF. This chain joins TRBV7-9 and TRBJ2-3. Germline CDR1 SEHNR, CDR2 FQNEAQ (reference sequence). This CDR3 spans 11 amino acids. Full variable domain (outside the CDR3, taken from reference TRBV7-9 and TRBJ2-3): DTGVSQNPRHKITKRGQNVTFRCDPISEHNRLYWYRQTLGQGPEFLTYFQNEAQLEKSRLLSDRFSAERPKGSFSTLEIQRTEQGDSAMYLCASSLTVSQYFGPGTRLTVL.

J is TRBJ2-1 and V is TRBV20-1; the TRBD1 assignment by TCRdb is unverifiable without DNA. The CDR3 has 11 residues. In germline, CDR1 is DFQATT, CDR2 SNEGSKA (reference sequence). CDR3 sequence: CSAVRASEQFF.

This chain links TRBV5-1 with TRBJ2-7; TCRdb's D gene call, TRBD2, goes unchecked for lack of DNA. CDR3 length: 14 residues. Germline CDR1 and CDR2: SGHRS and YFSETQ. The CDR3 spells CASSFLTSGDEQYF.

The chain combines TRBV7-8 with TRBJ2-5; the D call from TCRdb, TRBD2, cannot be confirmed without DNA. Germline values: CDR1 SGHVS, CDR2 FQNEAQ. This CDR3 is built from 19 residues. The CDR3 loop is CASTTRSAGGGVLRETQYF.

The CDR3 sequence: CSARRGDTQYF. The gene calls are TRBV20-1 and TRBJ2-3; TCRdb returns TRBD1, unconfirmable since there is no DNA. Per the germline V gene, CDR1 is DFQATT and CDR2 is SNEGSKA (reference sequence). The CDR3 is made up of 11 amino acids.

The chain employs TRBV29-1 and TRBJ2-7. The V gene's germline CDR1 is SQVTM and CDR2 ANQGSEA. The CDR3 is made up of 11 amino acids. CDR3 region: CSAGSAYEQYF.

V is TRBV14 and J is TRBJ1-2. CDR1 and CDR2 (germline): SGHDN, FVKESK. The CDR3 contains 15 residues. The CDR3 is CASSQDRRALRGYTF.

V and J are TRBV9 and TRBJ1-2; TCRdb's D call, TRBD1, is unchecked because there is no DNA. This CDR3 comprises 15 residues. From germline, CDR1 is SGDLS and CDR2 YYNGEE. The CDR3 loop is CASSVGYRTGGVYTF.

The chain links TRBV4-1 to TRBJ2-7; lacking DNA, the TRBD1 call made by TCRdb goes unchecked. This CDR3 contains 15 residues. Germline lookup yields CDR1 MGHRA and CDR2 YSYEKL. Here the CDR3 reads CASSQTPLKGQGVNF.

The chain links TRBV7-9 to TRBJ1-2; TCRdb's D call, TRBD1, is unchecked because there is no DNA. This CDR3 is built from 13 residues. Germline CDR1 is SEHNR and CDR2 is FQNEAQ (reference sequence). The CDR3 region is CASSATGRDGYTF.

The rearrangement uses TRBV2 and TRBJ1-5. Per germline, CDR1 SNHLY and CDR2 FYNNEI. The CDR3 extends over 12 amino acids. The CDR3 loop reads CASSEAGLPQHF.

The chain recombines TRBV20-1 with TRBJ1-1; the D gene TCRdb calls, TRBD1, cannot be checked with no DNA. The CDR3 contains 11 residues. The germline V gene encodes CDR1 DFQATT and CDR2 SNEGSKA (reference sequence). The chain's CDR3 is CSGQKNTEAFF.

The chain carries TRBV15 and TRBJ2-3. The CDR3 is 13 amino acids. Looked up from germline, CDR1 is LNHNV and CDR2 is YYDKDF (reference sequence). The CDR3 loop is CATSREVRDTQYF.

The CDR3 sequence is CASSSPAGENYNEQFF. The chain carries TRBV5-4 and TRBJ2-1; the D call of TRBD1 rests on TCRdb alone, since no DNA is present to check it. Per germline, CDR1 SGHNT and CDR2 YYREEE (reference sequence). The length of the CDR3 is 16 residues.

This rearrangement joins TRBV7-2 to TRBJ2-3; TCRdb reports TRBD1, a call that lacks DNA to check it against. The length of the CDR3 is 14 residues. Looked up from germline, CDR1 is SGHTA and CDR2 is FQGNSA. CDR3 loop: CASSFGMPGDTQYF.

The chain links TRBV12-3 or TRBV12-4 to TRBJ1-2; TCRdb calls TRBD1, which cannot be checked without DNA. This CDR3 has 15 amino acids. This CDR3 is CASSAQGAVGYGYTF.

The V gene is TRBV6-6, the J gene TRBJ2-4; TCRdb's assignment of TRBD1 cannot be checked, as there is no DNA. CDR3 length: 13 residues. Germline V CDR1 and CDR2: MNHNY, SVGAGI (reference sequence). CDR3: CASSQSDSLNKYF.

The CDR3 is CSVWYQETQYF. This rearrangement joins TRBV29-1 to TRBJ2-5. The CDR3 is 11 residues long. Per the germline V gene, CDR1 is SQVTM and CDR2 is ANQGSEA.

The chain carries TRBV7-3 and TRBJ1-1; there is no DNA to check the TCRdb D call of TRBD1. The germline gives CDR1 SGHTA, CDR2 FQGTGA. The CDR3 spans 15 residues. CDR3 region: CASSEMTGGMIEAFF.

The V gene is TRBV4-1, the J gene TRBJ1-1; lacking DNA, the TRBD1 call made by TCRdb goes unchecked. CDR3 length equals 16 residues. The germline V gene encodes CDR1 MGHRA and CDR2 YSYEKL. CDR3 region: CASSHAIGSGTPEAFF.

The chain has TRBV12-3 or TRBV12-4 and TRBJ2-6; the D gene TCRdb calls, TRBD1, cannot be checked with no DNA. There are 18 residues in the CDR3. CDR3 protein: CASSPWTGARSGANVLTF.

This rearrangement joins TRBV5-1 to TRBJ1-1; TCRdb picks TRBD1, but there is no DNA to check that call. The CDR3 consists of 14 residues. Germline CDR1 SGHRS, CDR2 YFSETQ. The CDR3 loop is CASSAGVQNTEAFF.

CDR3: CASSYQFGQNTEAFF. The chain couples TRBV6-5 to TRBJ1-1. Germline V gene lookup returns CDR1 MNHEY and CDR2 SVGAGI. The CDR3 totals 15 residues.

The rearrangement uses TRBV20-1 and TRBJ1-1. Germline CDR1 and CDR2: DFQATT and SNEGSKA (reference sequence). This CDR3 region has 13 residues. The CDR3 here is CSASKFGGTEAFF.

The gene calls are TRBV5-1 and TRBJ2-5. Germline V CDR1 and CDR2: SGHRS, YFSETQ. The CDR3 length is 15 residues. Here the CDR3 reads CASSWTAPIQETQYF. Drawing the rest from reference TRBV5-1 and TRBJ2-5, the complete variable domain is KAGVTQTPRYLIKTRGQQVTLSCSPISGHRSVSWYQQTPGQGLQFLFEYFSETQRNKGNFPGRFSGRQFSNSRSEMNVSTLELGDSALYLCASSWTAPIQETQYFGPGTRLLVL.

The gene calls are TRBV6-2 or TRBV6-3 and TRBJ2-1; as DNA is missing, the TRBD1 call by TCRdb cannot be tested. Per germline, CDR1 MNHEY and CDR2 SVGEGT. The CDR3 has 16 amino acids. CDR3 sequence reads: CASRGYLGQGLDEQFF.

This chain links TRBV5-1 with TRBJ1-2; checking the TCRdb D call of TRBD1 is not possible without DNA. This CDR3 contains 13 residues. The germline V gene has CDR1 SGHRS and CDR2 YFSETQ. CDR3 region: CASSGTGTYGYTF.

The gene calls are TRBV20-1 and TRBJ1-1. The CDR3 sequence is 15 residues long. CDR1 is DFQATT, CDR2 SNEGSKA, per germline (reference sequence). Here the CDR3 reads CSAPSGLWGTTEAFF.

V gene TRBV20-1 combines with J gene TRBJ1-5; TCRdb reports TRBD1, a call that lacks DNA to check it against. The CDR3 totals 14 residues. In germline, CDR1 is DFQATT, CDR2 SNEGSKA (reference sequence). The CDR3 region is CSARDSGAGQPQHF.

The gene calls are TRBV18 and TRBJ1-2; lacking DNA, the TRBD1 call made by TCRdb goes unchecked. The germline gives CDR1 KGHSH, CDR2 LQKENI. The CDR3 runs to 16 residues. CDR3 in amino acids: CASSPPLGASNYGYTF.